This TCR beta chain was identified in a study of cytomegalovirus exposure and HLA in healthy donors. PCR primers comprised 60 Vbeta and 13 Jbeta primers. Sequenced by immunoSEQ multiplex PCR; TCRdb stores in-frame clones only, minus some. The repertoire consists of 130,000 to 150,000 clones, with around three quarters occurring once and the leading ten covering nearly 7%. Comment on this clone: The antigen remains unidentified.

This CDR3 has 18 residues. J lost 0 bases, V lost 1 base, and 7 bases had no gene match. The germline gives CDR1 SGHVS, CDR2 FQNEAQ. Study-level points and caveats: It was reported in a later analysis that an Asian-associated ancestry cluster showed fewer N-insertions than the roughly 620-donor mean. As a later analysis showed, several of the most significant clusters appeared to be linked to common viral pathogens.

This chain joins TRBV7-8 and TRBJ1-2; 11 bases agree with TRBD1. The clonotype was recovered from a man aged 35 to 55 in good health and CMV-seropositive. Sample: PBMCs. The DNA for the CDR3 is TGTGCCAGCAGCTTAGTTGGAGGACAGGGGGCTACTAACTATGGCTACACCTTC. Its translation: CASSLVGGQGATNYGYTF.